The present entry profiles one TCR beta chain with its context. This sample is part of a study of T cells in tuberculosis. Sequencing used immunoSEQ multiplex PCR; TCRdb keeps in-frame clones, though not all of them. The table lists about 43,000 clones, 95% of them singletons. The V gene's germline CDR1 is GTSNPN and CDR2 SVGIG (reference sequence). There are 11 residues in the CDR3. V was clipped by 4 bases and J by 13 bases; unmatched bases: 7. Latent tuberculosis screening used tuberculin skin test and IGRA at entry. Each donor contributed 100,000 or so T cells on average, unsorted. This sequence originates from a donor between 10 and 29 years old with latent tuberculosis or without tuberculosis infection. The sample consisted of PBMCs. The chain is built from TRBV30 and TRBJ2-1, with 7 bases lining up with TRBD2. The CDR3: CAWTRSGNQFF. In nucleotides, the CDR3 is TGTGCCTGGACGAGAAGCGGGAACCAGTTCTTC.